This is a list of T cell receptor beta chains from one sample in a study of human T cells and chemical hapten exposure. A single record per CDR3 protein comes from TCRdb applying MiXCR to the RACE reads. The sample has 73,000 or so distinct CDR3 sequences, 7.5% to 9.5% seen once. The sample was whole blood, taken in connection with sensitization to the hapten diphenylcyclopropenone (DPC). The receptors here all came from a woman aged 45 to 65 with alopecia areata. Some clones in this sample may be carry-over from other donors' samples. Both conserved end residues are part of each CDR3. Each record gives: D gene, J gene, CDR3 length, V gene, clone size, CDR3 DNA, CDR3 protein. D genes are given only for firm matches. The size entry is marked missing in some rows and otherwise reads once, few, many or a size class.

-	TRBJ1-1	14	TRBV14	many	TGTGCCAGCAGCCAAGATAGCCTGAACACTGAAGCTTTCTTT	CASSQDSLNTEAFF
-	TRBJ1-6	15	TRBV25-1	few	TGTGCCAGCAGTGACGGAACCATAGGGGCTTCACCCCTCCACTTT	CASSDGTIGASPLHF
-	TRBJ2-7	13	TRBV12-3/TRBV12-4	-	TGTGCCAGCAGTTTAGGAGCTAACTACGAGCAGTACTTC	CASSLGANYEQYF
-	TRBJ2-5	13	TRBV28	-	TGTGCCAGCAGTTTAGGGCCAGGTCGGGCCCAGTACTTC	CASSLGPGRAQYF
TRBD1	TRBJ1-2	15	TRBV7-2	-	TGTGCCAGCAGCTTAGGACAGGGGGCTGGCAGCGGCTACACCTTC	CASSLGQGAGSGYTF
-	TRBJ1-5	13	TRBV12-3/TRBV12-4	-	TGTGCCAGCAGTACGGCGGGGGCCAGGGCCCAGCATTTT	CASSTAGARAQHF
-	TRBJ1-2	12	TRBV12-3/TRBV12-4	-	TGTGCCAGCATCGGAGTATCCTATGGCTACACCTTC	CASIGVSYGYTF
TRBD1	TRBJ2-1	14	TRBV12-3/TRBV12-4	few	TGTGCCAGCAGTTTCACCGGCGGGCGACAGGGTGAGTTCTTC	CASSFTGGRQGEFF
-	TRBJ2-1	15	TRBV2	many	TGTGCCAGCATACGGGACTTGAGCTCCTACAATGAGCAGTTCTTC	CASIRDLSSYNEQFF
TRBD1	TRBJ1-2	13	TRBV10-2	many	TGCGCCGGGTTTGACAGGGATGCCTATGGCTACACCTTC	CAGFDRDAYGYTF
TRBD1	TRBJ1-5	15	TRBV19	-	TGTGCCAGTAGTATTGGGACAGGGGATTATCAGCCCCAGCATTTT	CASSIGTGDYQPQHF
-	TRBJ2-5	15	TRBV3-1	many	TGTGCCAGCAGCCAAGATACGGGGGGCCTGGAGACCCAGTACTTC	CASSQDTGGLETQYF
TRBD1	TRBJ2-7	14	TRBV20-1	many	TGCAGTGCCCGGGTGGGACAGGGGGCCTACGAGCAGTACTTC	CSARVGQGAYEQYF
TRBD1	TRBJ1-3	16	TRBV29-1	many	TGCAGCGCGGAGGCCCGGGACAGGGATTATGGAAACACCATATATTTT	CSAEARDRDYGNTIYF
-	TRBJ1-1	12	TRBV19	many	TGTGCCACCTCGGACGGGAACACTGAAGCTTTCTTT	CATSDGNTEAFF
TRBD2	TRBJ2-2	15	TRBV13	few	TGTGCCAGCAGGACAAGCGGGGTGAACACCGGGGAGCTGTTTTTT	CASRTSGVNTGELFF
-	TRBJ1-1	13	TRBV11-1	-	TGTGCCAGCAGCCCCGCGAACGTCGGTGAAGCTTTCTTT	CASSPANVGEAFF
-	TRBJ1-1	14	TRBV7-2	few	TGTGCCAGCAGCTTACAAAAAACGAACACTGAAGCTTTCTTT	CASSLQKTNTEAFF
TRBD2	TRBJ2-3	17	TRBV5-1	-	TGCGCCAGCAGCCTGACGGGACTAGCGGGGGGTATAGATACGCAGTATTTT	CASSLTGLAGGIDTQYF
-	TRBJ1-5	12	TRBV2	few	TGTGCCAGCAACAGGGTCGGGCAGCCCCAGCATTTT	CASNRVGQPQHF
-	TRBJ1-1	15	TRBV2	few	TGTGCCAGCAGTGGAAGTAGGGACATGAACACTGAAGCTTTCTTT	CASSGSRDMNTEAFF
-	TRBJ2-7	14	TRBV27	few	TGTGCCAGCAGTTTATTCTGGGGTGCTTACGAGCAGTACTTC	CASSLFWGAYEQYF
TRBD1	TRBJ1-1	13	TRBV30	few	TGTGCCTGGAGTTGGACAGGGGGCACTGAAGCTTTCTTT	CAWSWTGGTEAFF
-	TRBJ1-3	16	TRBV20-1	few	TGCAGTGCCCCACGTCCGGACGGAGGATCTGGAAACACCATATATTTT	CSAPRPDGGSGNTIYF
TRBD2	TRBJ2-3	15	TRBV7-2	-	TGTGCCAGCAGCTTGGGCGGGGGGGCGGCAGATACGCAGTATTTT	CASSLGGGAADTQYF
TRBD1	TRBJ2-7	12	TRBV20-1	-	TGCAGTGCTACCGGGACAGGGGACGAGCAGTACTTC	CSATGTGDEQYF
TRBD1	TRBJ1-6	15	TRBV14	-	TGTGCCAGCAGCCTCACAGGGGGTGCTGGTTCACCCCTCCACTTT	CASSLTGGAGSPLHF
-	TRBJ1-6	16	TRBV12-3/TRBV12-4	many	TGTGCCAGCAGCCACCTCCCCCTTAACAAGGATTCACCCCTCCACTTT	CASSHLPLNKDSPLHF
-	TRBJ1-5	13	TRBV14	many	TGTGCCAGCAGCCTAGGGTCTCAACAGCCCCAGCATTTT	CASSLGSQQPQHF
TRBD2	TRBJ2-1	15	TRBV20-1	-	TGCAGTGCTAGAGAACTAGCGGGGTCCTACAATGAGCAGTTCTTC	CSARELAGSYNEQFF
TRBD1	TRBJ1-5	14	TRBV20-1	many	TGCAGTGCTTCGGACAGGCATAGCAATCAGCCCCAGCATTTT	CSASDRHSNQPQHF
TRBD2	TRBJ2-3	17	TRBV28	-	TGTGCCAGCAGTTTGGGCGCTGGGAGCGGGGGCACAGATACGCAGTATTTT	CASSLGAGSGGTDTQYF
TRBD1	TRBJ1-6	13	TRBV20-1	few	TGCAGTGCTTGGGACAGGGGTACTTCACCCCTCCACTTT	CSAWDRGTSPLHF
-	TRBJ2-4	17	TRBV20-1	-	TGCAGTGCGGGTGATGATCTAGCGACCCTATCGAAAAACATTCAGTACTTC	CSAGDDLATLSKNIQYF
-	TRBJ1-2	12	TRBV12-3/TRBV12-4	many	TGTGCCAGCAGTTTCAGGGCTGATGGCTACACCTTC	CASSFRADGYTF
-	TRBJ2-3	11	TRBV12-3/TRBV12-4	-	TGTGCCAGCAGGGTTACAGATACGCAGTATTTT	CASRVTDTQYF
-	TRBJ2-4	12	TRBV7-2	many	TGTGCCAGCAGGACGGCCGGAGACATTCAGTACTTC	CASRTAGDIQYF
TRBD1	TRBJ2-7	14	TRBV27	few	TGTGCCAGCAGTTGGACAGGCCTGGGCTACGAGCAGTACTTC	CASSWTGLGYEQYF
-	TRBJ2-3	11	TRBV29-1	-	TGCAGCGTCGTGACGGCAGATACGCAGTATTTT	CSVVTADTQYF
-	TRBJ1-5	16	TRBV5-5	many	TGTGCCAGCAGCTTGTCGCACGGTGGTAGCAATCAGCCCCAGCATTTT	CASSLSHGGSNQPQHF
TRBD1	TRBJ2-6	16	TRBV30	-	TGTGCCTGGAAATACAGGGGGATTGCTGGGGCCAACGTCCTGACTTTC	CAWKYRGIAGANVLTF
-	TRBJ2-1	17	TRBV21-1	-	TGTGCCAGCAGCTCCCACAAGTCAGGGCTGGGTGGGAATGAGCAGTTCTTC	CASSSHKSGLGGNEQFF
-	TRBJ2-7	14	TRBV20-1	-	TGCAGTGCTGACCCCCTAGGGAACCACGACGAGCAGTACTTC	CSADPLGNHDEQYF
-	TRBJ2-7	15	TRBV11-2	few	TGTGCCAGCAGCTTCGACAGATTAAGCTCCTACGAGCAGTACTTC	CASSFDRLSSYEQYF
-	TRBJ2-1	14	TRBV12-3/TRBV12-4	many	TGTGCCAGCAGAGTCCCCCCGGCCTACAATGAGCAGTTCTTC	CASRVPPAYNEQFF
-	TRBJ2-3	15	TRBV6-5	few	TGTGCCAGCCTTTTAAGCGGCTCGAGCACAGATACGCAGTATTTT	CASLLSGSSTDTQYF
-	TRBJ2-3	12	TRBV6-1	-	TGTGCCAGCAGCAGGGGCACAGATACGCAGTATTTT	CASSRGTDTQYF
TRBD2	TRBJ2-1	14	TRBV12-3/TRBV12-4	-	TGTGCCACCCCCGGAACTAGCGGGGACAATGAGCAGTTCTTC	CATPGTSGDNEQFF
-	TRBJ1-2	15	TRBV6-6	-	TGTGCCAGCAGGGTCGGGGACACAGGATACTATGGCTACACCTTC	CASRVGDTGYYGYTF
-	TRBJ2-7	13	TRBV5-1	many	TGCGCCAGCAGCTTGAGGACAGAAGACAAACAGTACTTC	CASSLRTEDKQYF
TRBD1	TRBJ2-1	13	TRBV29-1	many	TGCAGCGTCGGGACAGGGAATTACAATGAGCAGTTCTTC	CSVGTGNYNEQFF
-	TRBJ1-1	13	TRBV5-1	-	TGCGCCAGCAGCTCCTACGATACAGATGAAGCTTTCTTT	CASSSYDTDEAFF
-	TRBJ1-1	13	TRBV21-1	few	TGTGCCAGCAGCAAAGGTACAGGAAAAGAAGCTTTCTTT	CASSKGTGKEAFF
TRBD1	TRBJ2-7	13	TRBV29-1	-	TGCAGCGTTGAGCCTACAGGGGGCTACGAGCAGTACTTC	CSVEPTGGYEQYF
-	TRBJ1-5	14	TRBV20-1	-	TGCAGTGCAGCGGACAGTGATAGCAATCAGCCCCAGCATTTT	CSAADSDSNQPQHF
-	TRBJ1-2	15	TRBV6-1	few	TGTGCCAGCAGTGAAGCAATGGGGGGTTACTATGGCTACACCTTC	CASSEAMGGYYGYTF
-	TRBJ2-3	14	TRBV29-1	-	TGCAGCGTTGAAGTCAGGGTTGGAACAGATACGCAGTATTTT	CSVEVRVGTDTQYF
-	TRBJ2-3	13	TRBV29-1	few	TGCAGCGTTGCGGAATTGCGCACAGATACGCAGTATTTT	CSVAELRTDTQYF
TRBD1	TRBJ2-5	14	TRBV12-3/TRBV12-4	-	TGTGCCAGCAGTGGACAGGGGAGAGGAGAGACCCAGTACTTC	CASSGQGRGETQYF
TRBD2	TRBJ2-7	15	TRBV20-1	many	TGCAGTGCTAGCCCCGGGACTAGCGCTTCCTACGAGCAGTACTTC	CSASPGTSASYEQYF